A single sample is the source of the 21 T cell receptor beta chains below, sequenced in a study of cytomegalovirus exposure and HLA in healthy donors. The PCR had 60 Vbeta and 13 Jbeta primers. Assay used: immunoSEQ multiplex PCR; TCRdb lists only in-frame clones, some missing. Found here are under 65,000 clones; the top ten clones hold around 6.5%. Sequenced sample: PBMCs. The receptors stem from a woman aged 40 to 49 in good health and CMV-seronegative.

V usage is TRBV6-5 and J usage is TRBJ2-7; D may be TRBD1 (6 bases). Germline V gene data show CDR1 as MNHEY and CDR2 as SVGAGI. Trimming shortened V by 5 bases and J by 8 bases, and 22 bases separated the two germline ends. This CDR3 spans 15 amino acids. CDR3 bases: TGTGCCAGCAGTCGACCCGGGACAAATACCGGGCAGCAGTACTTC. Translating gives CASSRPGTNTGQQYF.

The genes are TRBV27 and TRBJ1-2, with a weak D call TRBD1 (6 bases). The germline V gene has CDR1 MNHEY and CDR2 SMNVEV (reference sequence). CDR3 length: 15 amino acids. V lost 3 bases to trimming and J lost 3 bases, with 14 bases between them. Here the CDR3 reads CASSLGAGNYYGYTF. The CDR3 bases are TGTGCCAGCAGTTTGGGGGCAGGAAATTACTATGGCTACACCTTC.

The chain is built from TRBV6-6 and TRBJ1-5; 7 bases are a match to TRBD1. The CDR3 totals 16 residues. V gave up 0 bases and J gave up 2 bases; unmatched junction bases: 4. Per germline, CDR1 MNHNY and CDR2 SVGAGI (reference sequence). This CDR3 reads CASSYSGTAGNQPQHF. The DNA of the CDR3 is TGTGCCAGCAGTTACTCAGGGACAGCCGGCAATCAGCCCCAGCATTTT.

The rearrangement uses TRBV28 and TRBJ1-3, with D perhaps matching TRBD1 (6 bases). Germline V gene data show CDR1 as MDHEN and CDR2 as SYDVKM. Trimming pared 6 bases from V and 3 bases from J, leaving 12 bases between. The CDR3 covers 14 residues. CDR3 bases: TGTGCCAGCAGGAATCAGGGGTTTGGAAACACCATATATTTT. Amino acid sequence: CASRNQGFGNTIYF.

This rearrangement joins TRBV7-9 to TRBJ1-3, with 7 positions matching TRBD1. V dropped 5 bases and J dropped 4; count of bases not matched to a gene: 5. Germline lookup yields CDR1 SEHNR and CDR2 FQNEAQ (reference sequence). The CDR3 is made up of 14 amino acids. In DNA form, the CDR3 reads TGTGCCAGCAGCCTAGGGACAGCCGGAAACACCATATATTTT. Encoded protein: CASSLGTAGNTIYF. Filled out from reference TRBV7-9 and TRBJ1-3, the complete variable domain reads DTGVSQNPRHKITKRGQNVTFRCDPISEHNRLYWYRQTLGQGPEFLTYFQNEAQLEKSRLLSDRFSAERPKGSFSTLEIQRTEQGDSAMYLCASSLGTAGNTIYFGEGSWLTVV.

The chain has TRBV28 and TRBJ1-2, with D possibly matching TRBD1 (6 bases). Germline-derived CDR1 and CDR2 are MDHEN and SYDVKM. The ends were cut back, 5 bases at V and 7 bases at J, with 11 bases in the middle. CDR3 length equals 12 residues. CDR3 sequence: CASSAGEGGYTF. The CDR3 DNA follows: TGTGCCAGCAGTGCAGGGGAGGGTGGCTACACCTTC.

The chain uses TRBV4-2 and TRBJ2-7; 8 bases agree with TRBD2. The CDR3 covers 16 residues. The J segment lost 9 bases and the V segment lost 0 bases, leaving 13 bases of the junction unmatched. Per germline, CDR1 LGHNA and CDR2 YNFKEQ. The CDR3 reads CASSQDKQLAEARQYF. Written as DNA, the CDR3 is TGTGCCAGCAGCCAAGATAAGCAACTAGCGGAGGCGCGGCAGTACTTC.

The gene calls are TRBV5-6 and TRBJ2-7; maybe TRBD2 (5 bases). Trimming pared 4 bases from V and 7 bases from J, leaving 6 bases between. The CDR3 loop spans 10 amino acids. Germline CDR1 SGHDT, CDR2 YYEEEE. This CDR3 reads CASSAGEQYF. In nucleotides, the CDR3 is TGTGCCAGCAGCGCGGGTGAGCAGTACTTC.

The chain couples TRBV10-3 to TRBJ2-1; TRBD2 matches 8 bases. CDR3 length: 15 amino acids. Looked up from germline, CDR1 is ENHRY and CDR2 is SYGVKD. V dropped 5 bases and J dropped 5; count of bases not matched to a gene: 8. The chain's CDR3 is CAISSGSGADNEQFF. The DNA of the CDR3 is TGTGCCATCAGTAGCGGGAGTGGGGCCGACAATGAGCAGTTCTTC.

The chain is built from TRBV9 and TRBJ1-1; D is unclear. The V gene lost 0 bases and the J gene lost 5 bases, with 8 bases spanning the gap. The CDR3 loop spans 13 amino acids. The V gene's germline CDR1 is SGDLS and CDR2 YYNGEE. CDR3 residues: CASSVGSGTEAFF. CDR3 DNA: TGTGCCAGCAGCGTAGGGAGTGGGACTGAAGCTTTCTTT. Complete variable domain (other parts from reference TRBV9 and TRBJ1-1): DSGVTQTPKHLITATGQRVTLRCSPRSGDLSVYWYQQSLDQGLQFLIQYYNGEERAKGNILERFSAQQFPDLHSELNLSSLELGDSALYFCASSVGSGTEAFFGQGTRLTVV.

To note about this clone: At one end, the junction sequence differs from germline, possibly due to a read error. The gene calls are TRBV13 and TRBJ2-3, with a possible D match to TRBD2 (6 bases). The CDR3 consists of 14 residues. The germline gives CDR1 PRHDT, CDR2 FYEKMQ (reference sequence). CDR3 protein: CASSFSGHTDKQYF. The CDR3 nucleotides read TGTGCCAGCAGCTTTAGCGGCCACACAGATAAGCAGTATTTT.

The CDR3 sequence: CSHAGGNGYTF. CDR3 in DNA: TGCAGCCACGCGGGGGGAAATGGCTACACCTTC. V and J are TRBV29-1 and TRBJ1-2, with a weak D call TRBD1 (5 bases). Germline V gene lookup returns CDR1 SQVTM and CDR2 ANQGSEA. This CDR3 is built from 11 residues. V was cut by 8 bases and J by 6 bases, with 13 bases left in between.

The chain uses TRBV10-3 and TRBJ2-7, with 10 bases that match TRBD1. Per germline, CDR1 ENHRY and CDR2 SYGVKD. V dropped 6 bases and J dropped 6; count of bases not matched to a gene: 14. The CDR3 runs to 16 residues. The CDR3: CAIRRPVGQGRIEQYF. The DNA for the CDR3 is TGTGCCATCAGAAGACCCGTGGGACAGGGGCGGATCGAGCAGTACTTC.

The chain carries TRBV6-1 and TRBJ2-7; 7 bases agree with TRBD1. Trimming removed 5 bases from V and 1 base from J; junction bases left unmatched: 5. Germline assignment: CDR1 MNHNS and CDR2 SASEGT. CDR3 length: 14 residues. In DNA form, the CDR3 reads TGTGCCAGCAGTAGACAGGGACAGTCCTACGAGCAGTACTTC. Amino acid sequence: CASSRQGQSYEQYF.

The J gene is TRBJ2-7, the V gene TRBV28; 11 bases line up with TRBD1. Looked up from germline, CDR1 is MDHEN and CDR2 is SYDVKM. V was pared by 6 bases and J by 5 bases, with 9 bases of the junction left unmatched. The CDR3 extends over 15 amino acids. CDR3 coding DNA: TGTGCCAGCAGCCCTGGGACAGGGGGTTTCCACGAGCAGTACTTC. Protein: CASSPGTGGFHEQYF.

DNA for the CDR3: TGTGCCAGCAACATACAGGGGGTGGATAATTCACCCCTCCACTTT. Translated, it gives CASNIQGVDNSPLHF. The V call is TRBV5-4, the J call TRBJ1-6, with 8 bases that match TRBD1. Germline-derived CDR1 and CDR2 are SGHNT and YYREEE (reference sequence). The J segment lost 5 bases and the V segment lost 6 bases, leaving 7 bases of the junction unmatched. CDR3 length: 15 amino acids.

V and J are TRBV6-1 and TRBJ1-5; D is ambiguous. CDR3 length: 12 amino acids. V was shortened by 3 bases and J by 9 bases, with 9 bases between the two germline ends. Looked up from germline, CDR1 is MNHNS and CDR2 is SASEGT. This chain's CDR3 is CASSDTILPQHF. The CDR3, as DNA: TGTGCCAGCAGTGATACAATCCTGCCCCAGCATTTT.

This chain links TRBV6-5 with TRBJ1-6; 7 bases match TRBD1. CDR3 length: 14 residues. The V gene end was trimmed by 6 bases and the J gene end by 10 bases; junction bases not matched to a gene: 9. Germline CDR1 is MNHEY and CDR2 is SVGAGI. The CDR3 loop reads CASSSDRSGSPLHF. CDR3 sequence (DNA): TGTGCCAGCAGCTCGGACAGGTCGGGGTCACCCCTCCACTTT.

The chain uses TRBV19 and TRBJ2-5, with no clear D. Trimming took 5 bases from V and 4 from J, leaving 11 bases between them. Germline V gene lookup returns CDR1 LNHDA and CDR2 SQIVND (reference sequence). The CDR3 runs to 13 residues. The CDR3 nucleotides are TGTGCCAGTAGTGGAGAGCAGTCAGAGACCCAGTACTTC. Translating it yields CASSGEQSETQYF.

This chain uses TRBV30 with TRBJ2-5, with D possibly TRBD1 on 6 matching bases. CDR1 GTSNPN and CDR2 SVGIG come from the germline V gene (reference sequence). Between the trimmed V and J ends, which lost 1 base and 5 bases, there was a span of 8 bases. This CDR3 region has 12 residues. The CDR3 sequence: CAWSGGGETQYF. The CDR3 DNA reads as TGTGCCTGGAGTGGTGGGGGCGAGACCCAGTACTTC.

This chain uses TRBV28 with TRBJ1-5; perhaps TRBD1 as D (5 bases). The germline V gene encodes CDR1 MDHEN and CDR2 SYDVKM. Trimming cost V 7 bases and J 3 bases, with 19 bases left between them. The CDR3 covers 16 residues. The CDR3 coding sequence is TGTGCCAGCACGCCTCCCCAGGGATGGACCAATCAGCCCCAGCATTTT. This codes for CASTPPQGWTNQPQHF.